Included here is one TCR beta chain sequence, with context. This clone was counted a single time. This clone's antigen is unknown. No per-base quality is available; no much larger clone lies one base away. The entry originates in a study of blood T cell repertoires in COVID-19 (dated by TCRdb to the early 2020s). Concerning the study at large: The collaborator samples originated in the United States, Italy and Spain and spanned the acute and convalescent phases of COVID-19. The sample metadata nearly always contained a de-identified subject ID, COVID-19 status, age in years and sex. The samples were drawn from the first 160 participants of the ongoing ImmuneRACE study and from 1,200 or so subjects provided by 6 global collaborators. Where available, HLA class I and class II types were taken from metadata supplied by the sample provider and were not determined by assay-based typing. The repertoires were released in a freely available public database meant as a resource for research on the immune response to SARS-CoV-2. The prospective study material was composed of cDNA or gDNA derived from T cells, B-cell-depleted T cells, or PBMCs. The dataset comprised deeply sampled blood TCRbeta repertoires from subjects exposed to, actively infected with, or recovered from COVID-19.

The paper as a whole reports these results and caveats: How much clinical and demographic metadata was included differed by source and by participant, and the metadata was provided uncurated.

The immunoSEQ Assay, a bias-controlled multiplex PCR, was used to amplify TCRbeta CDR3 regions from genomic DNA. The published analysis was carried out like this. Nucleated cell counts per sample were estimated from amplification of reference gene primers within the assay. To quantify the absolute abundance of each unique TCRbeta CDR3 rearrangement, sequence reads were collapsed and filtered. For each sample, productive Simpson clonality was calculated as the square root of Simpson's diversity index over productive rearrangements. In its TCRdb copy, this immuneACCESS table keeps in-frame sequences only and misses some clones. Where compared with another copy, unresolved V genes explain less than half of these, and the others have no known cause. V and J calls and clone size follow that table, whereas D and trimming were derived from the DNA. For this sample the table gives about 280,000 clones, of which about 80% were detected only once. The top ten clones comprise over 9% of the sample.

A second Seattle source provided samples from volunteer blood donors who had recovered from COVID-19. Whole blood was collected in K2EDTA tubes by collaborating institutions according to the institutions' own protocols. For TCRbeta analysis, collaborators shipped samples in one of three forms: frozen whole blood, isolated PBMCs, or DNA extracted from either of those sample types. Sequencing was carried out using peripheral blood. The clonotype comes from a woman aged 50 to 60 who had recovered from COVID-19.

The base sequence is TGTGCCAGCAGTTTATACGGTGAGCAGTTCTTC. Protein translation: CASSLYGEQFF. The V and J genes are TRBV28 and TRBJ2-1, with the identity of the D gene unclear. V and J are truncated by 1 base and 9 bases respectively, leaving an intervening sequence of 4 bases. The germline V gene yields MDHEN for CDR1 and SYDVKM for CDR2. The CDR3 runs 11 amino acids, cysteine and phenylalanine included. The only DNA kept is the CDR3, 33 bases in frame from the first base.